The 8 T cell receptor beta chains listed next were all sequenced from one sample in a study of cytomegalovirus exposure and HLA in healthy donors. With 60 Vbeta and 13 Jbeta primers, the PCR was carried out. TCRdb's table, derived via immunoSEQ multiplex PCR, lists solely in-frame clones and lacks some. The data show roughly 150,000 clones, 70% to 90% seen once. Sequencing input: PBMCs. Source of these receptors: a young man in good health and CMV-seropositive.

The chain has TRBV7-2 and TRBJ2-1; possibly TRBD1 for D (6 bases). The CDR3 length is 15 residues. Germline V gene sequence: CDR1 SGHTA, CDR2 FQGNSA. Trimming cost V 6 bases and J 6 bases, with 18 bases left between them. The CDR3 bases are TGTGCCAGCAGAGAGGGGGTGCCCCTCACCAATGAGCAGTTCTTC. It translates to CASREGVPLTNEQFF.

V gene TRBV7-9 combines with J gene TRBJ1-4, with a possible D match to TRBD1 (5 bases). This CDR3 is built from 16 residues. CDR1 is SEHNR, CDR2 FQNEAQ, per germline (reference sequence). V lost 2 bases and J lost 3, with 13 bases in between. The CDR3 sequence is CASSLIQAGANEKLFF. Here the CDR3 DNA reads TGTGCCAGCAGCTTAATACAGGCGGGAGCTAATGAAAAACTGTTTTTT.

The chain is built from TRBV15 and TRBJ2-2; 7 bases are a match to TRBD1. This CDR3 has 17 amino acids. Germline CDR1 and CDR2: LNHNV and YYDKDF (reference sequence). Trimming at V came to 0 bases and at J to 5 bases, leaving 9 bases not matched to a gene. CDR3 protein: CATSREKGRGLTGELFF. As DNA, the CDR3 is TGTGCCACCAGCAGAGAGAAGGGCAGGGGGTTAACCGGGGAGCTGTTTTTT.

The CDR3 bases are TGTGCCAGCAGACCCGGGGGACTAGCGGGAGCCAATGAGCAGTTCTTC. Its protein is CASRPGGLAGANEQFF. The chain carries TRBV6-4 and TRBJ2-1; 14 bases fit TRBD2. The CDR3 totals 16 residues. V dropped 6 bases and J dropped 6; count of bases not matched to a gene: 7. Per germline, CDR1 MRHNA and CDR2 SNTAGT.

The chain recombines TRBV2 with TRBJ2-3; 9 nucleotides align to TRBD2. The length of the CDR3 is 14 residues. Germline lookup yields CDR1 SNHLY and CDR2 FYNNEI. After removal of 5 bases from V and 2 bases from J, the junction contained 2 bases not matched to a gene. Here the CDR3 reads CASSWTSDTDTQYF. In DNA form, the CDR3 reads TGTGCCAGCAGTTGGACTAGCGACACAGATACGCAGTATTTT.

The chain couples TRBV6-5 to TRBJ1-4; TRBD1 might be the D (5 bases). Germline CDR1 and CDR2: MNHEY and SVGAGI. V lost 5 bases to trimming and J lost 8 bases, with 18 bases between them. The CDR3 spans 15 residues. CDR3 coding DNA: TGTGCCAGCAGTGTCAACCAGGGTGTCAGCGAAAAACTGTTTTTT. Translation gives CASSVNQGVSEKLFF.

The chain employs TRBV27 and TRBJ2-7; TRBD1 might be the D (6 bases). Deletions cut 2 bases from V and 4 bases from J, with 9 bases between. Looked up from germline, CDR1 is MNHEY and CDR2 is SMNVEV (reference sequence). The CDR3 sequence is 13 residues long. In nucleotides, the CDR3 is TGTGCCAGCAGTTTAACACAGGGTTACGAGCAGTACTTC. Translation: CASSLTQGYEQYF.

The table lists this clone with a count of one. This sequence joins TRBV5-6 and TRBJ1-2; 8 bases fit TRBD1. This CDR3 spans 16 amino acids. V lost 2 bases to trimming and J lost 3 bases; unmatched junction nucleotides: 9. The germline V gene encodes CDR1 SGHDT and CDR2 YYEEEE. The CDR3 spells CASSFGTGLLYYGYTF. CDR3 in DNA: TGTGCCAGCAGCTTCGGGACAGGACTATTGTACTATGGCTACACCTTC.